The source of this T cell receptor (beta chain) is a study of chemoradiotherapy in HPV16-positive cancers. This CDR3 is built from 17 residues. The germline gives CDR1 SGHTS, CDR2 YDEGEE. V lost 4 bases, J lost 4 bases, and 14 bases stayed unmatched. Sequenced by immunoSEQ multiplex PCR; TCRdb stores in-frame clones only, minus some. This sample has approximately 52,000 clones; roughly 90% occur once, and the top ten carry 3% to 4%. The chain joins TRBV5-8 to TRBJ2-5; 9 nucleotides match TRBD1. Sample: blood, taken from a patient who underwent chemoradiotherapy. This clonotype was obtained from a human donor with HPV-associated anogenital cancer. CDR3 bases: TGTGCCAGCAGCCCAGGGACAGGGTTGGTATCGGGAGAGACCCAGTACTTC. Its translation: CASSPGTGLVSGETQYF.